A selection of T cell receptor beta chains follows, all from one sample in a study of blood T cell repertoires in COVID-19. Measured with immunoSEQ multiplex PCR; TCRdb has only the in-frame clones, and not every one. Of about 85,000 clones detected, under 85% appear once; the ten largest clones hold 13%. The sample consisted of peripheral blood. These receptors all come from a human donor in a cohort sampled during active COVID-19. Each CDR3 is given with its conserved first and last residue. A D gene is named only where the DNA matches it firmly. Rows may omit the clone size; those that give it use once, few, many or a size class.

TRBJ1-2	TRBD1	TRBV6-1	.	CASSDQTGDYGYTF	TGTGCCAGCAGTGACCAGACAGGGGACTATGGCTACACCTTC
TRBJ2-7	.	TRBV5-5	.	CASSLVRAYEQYF	TGTGCCAGCAGCTTGGTCCGCGCCTACGAGCAGTACTTC
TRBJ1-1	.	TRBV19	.	CASSPRENTEAFF	TGTGCCAGTAGTCCCAGGGAAAACACTGAAGCTTTCTTT
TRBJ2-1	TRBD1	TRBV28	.	CASIQQLGTVEQFF	TGTGCCAGCATCCAACAACTGGGGACAGTTGAGCAGTTCTTC
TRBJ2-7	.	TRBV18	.	CASSPTRNYEQYF	TGTGCCAGCTCACCTACGCGTAACTACGAGCAGTACTTC
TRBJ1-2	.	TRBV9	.	CASSTSVGEDPPYGYTF	TGTGCCAGCAGCACCTCAGTCGGCGAGGATCCCCCCTATGGCTACACCTTC
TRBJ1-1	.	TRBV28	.	CASSLLTGNTEAFF	TGTGCCAGCAGTTTACTAACGGGGAACACTGAAGCTTTCTTT
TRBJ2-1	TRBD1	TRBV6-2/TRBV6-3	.	CASSYSILGTGAYNEQFF	TGTGCCAGCAGTTACTCGATTTTAGGGACAGGGGCCTACAATGAGCAGTTCTTC
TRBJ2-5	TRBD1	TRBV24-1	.	CATSAGGQGAGKTQYF	TGTGCCACCAGTGCCGGAGGACAGGGGGCGGGGAAGACCCAGTACTTC
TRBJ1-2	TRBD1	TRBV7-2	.	CASSRYGDSPGYTF	TGTGCCAGCAGCCGCTATGGGGACAGCCCTGGCTACACCTTC
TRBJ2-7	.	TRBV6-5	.	CALNAGSSYEQYF	TGTGCCCTAAACGCGGGGTCCTCCTACGAGCAGTACTTC
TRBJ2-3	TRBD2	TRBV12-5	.	CASGPLLAGGTDTQYF	TGTGCTAGTGGACCACTACTAGCGGGGGGTACAGATACGCAGTATTTT
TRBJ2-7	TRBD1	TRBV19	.	CASSTGTGLLPYEQYF	TGTGCCAGTAGCACCGGGACAGGTCTACTACCCTACGAGCAGTACTTC
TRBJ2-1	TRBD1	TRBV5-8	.	CASSRGTGGSSDEQFF	TGTGCCAGCAGCCGGGGGACAGGGGGTTCGTCGGATGAGCAGTTCTTC
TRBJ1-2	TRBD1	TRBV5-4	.	CASSAARDRGAYGYTF	TGTGCCAGCAGCGCGGCTCGGGACAGGGGCGCCTATGGCTACACCTTC
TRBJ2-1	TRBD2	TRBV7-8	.	CASSLVVSGGGSYNEQFF	TGTGCCAGCAGCTTAGTTGTTAGCGGGGGTGGGTCCTACAATGAGCAGTTCTTC
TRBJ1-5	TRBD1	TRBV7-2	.	CASSLGRGLLQPQHF	TGTGCCAGCAGCTTAGGCAGGGGGCTGTTACAGCCCCAGCATTTT
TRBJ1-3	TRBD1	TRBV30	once	CAWSYGGTGRLGNTIYF	TGTGCCTGGAGCTACGGTGGGACAGGTAGACTTGGAAACACCATATATTTT
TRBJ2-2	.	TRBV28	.	CASSFLPYNTGELFF	TGTGCCAGCAGTTTCCTCCCCTACAACACCGGGGAGCTGTTTTTT
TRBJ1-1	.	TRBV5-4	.	CASSRNTEAFF	TGTGCCAGCAGCCGGAACACTGAAGCTTTCTTT
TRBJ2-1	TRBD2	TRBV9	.	CASSRTSGGARAGVDEQFF	TGTGCCAGCAGCCGGACTAGCGGGGGAGCACGGGCAGGGGTCGATGAGCAGTTCTTC
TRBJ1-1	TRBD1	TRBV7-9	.	CASSFSSGTGIPEAFF	TGTGCCAGCAGCTTCTCATCCGGGACAGGGATACCTGAAGCTTTCTTT
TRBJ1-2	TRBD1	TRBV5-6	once	CASLPPGQPLFYGYTF	TGTGCCAGCCTACCGCCGGGACAGCCCTTATTCTATGGCTACACCTTC
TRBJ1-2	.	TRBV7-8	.	CASSLVGGVGYTF	TGTGCCAGCAGCTTAGTAGGCGGGGTTGGCTACACCTTC
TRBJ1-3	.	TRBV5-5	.	CASSVQALGNTIYF	TGTGCCAGCAGCGTACAGGCGCTCGGAAACACCATATATTTT
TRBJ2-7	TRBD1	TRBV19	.	CASSIVGTVCEQYF	TGTGCCAGTAGTATAGTGGGGACAGTCTGCGAGCAGTACTTC
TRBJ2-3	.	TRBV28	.	CASSLSPSGRTDTQYF	TGTGCCAGCAGTTTATCCCCCAGCGGCCGCACAGATACGCAGTATTTT
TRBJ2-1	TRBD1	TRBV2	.	CASRGQAYNEQFF	TGTGCCAGCAGGGGACAGGCCTACAATGAGCAGTTCTTC
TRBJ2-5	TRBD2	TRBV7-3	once	CASSLMRGGQETQYF	TGTGCCAGCAGCTTAATGCGGGGGGGCCAAGAGACCCAGTACTTC
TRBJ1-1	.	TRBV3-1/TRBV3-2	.	CASSQETVGDTEAFF	TGTGCCAGCAGCCAAGAAACGGTTGGTGACACTGAAGCTTTCTTT
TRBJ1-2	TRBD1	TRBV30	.	CAWSRQGAQLGYTF	TGTGCCTGGAGTAGACAGGGAGCCCAGCTTGGCTACACCTTC
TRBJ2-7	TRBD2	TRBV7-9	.	CASSFSGGALEQYF	TGTGCCAGCAGCTTTAGCGGGGGGGCTCTGGAGCAGTACTTC
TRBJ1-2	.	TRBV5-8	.	CASSPPGLFYYGYTF	TGTGCCAGCAGCCCCCCAGGGTTGTTTTACTATGGCTACACCTTC
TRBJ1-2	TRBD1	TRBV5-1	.	CASSPGTGYGYTF	TGCGCCAGCAGTCCCGGGACAGGGTATGGCTACACCTTC
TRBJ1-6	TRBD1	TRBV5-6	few	CASSPGGQGGPLHF	TGTGCCAGCAGCCCCGGCGGCCAGGGGGGCCCCCTCCACTTT
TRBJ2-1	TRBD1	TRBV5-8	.	CASSLAWTGGFEQFF	TGTGCCAGCAGCTTGGCCTGGACAGGGGGTTTTGAGCAGTTCTTC
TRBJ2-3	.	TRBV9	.	CASGGPDTQYF	TGTGCCAGCGGGGGCCCAGATACGCAGTATTTT
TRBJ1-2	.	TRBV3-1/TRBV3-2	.	CASSQDFRYGYTF	TGTGCCAGCAGCCAAGACTTCCGCTATGGCTACACCTTC
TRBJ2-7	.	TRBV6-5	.	CASLESGYYEQYF	TGTGCCAGCCTTGAGTCAGGGTACTACGAGCAGTACTTC
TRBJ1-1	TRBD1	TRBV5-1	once	CASSFDLQGALTEAFF	TGCGCCAGCAGCTTCGACCTACAGGGGGCCCTCACTGAAGCTTTCTTT
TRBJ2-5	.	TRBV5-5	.	CASSLSLGETQYF	TGTGCCAGCAGCTTATCGCTCGGGGAGACCCAGTACTTC
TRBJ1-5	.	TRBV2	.	CASGQGTTSNQPQHF	TGTGCCAGTGGTCAGGGGACTACGAGCAATCAGCCCCAGCATTTT
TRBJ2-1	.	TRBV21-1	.	CASSKGVPGLAGLGEQFF	TGTGCCAGCAGCAAAGGGGTACCGGGACTAGCGGGGTTGGGTGAGCAGTTCTTC
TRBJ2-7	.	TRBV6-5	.	CASSYAIGAHEQYF	TGTGCCAGCAGTTACGCGATAGGGGCGCACGAGCAGTACTTC
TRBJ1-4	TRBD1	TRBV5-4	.	CASSSTTGDTNEKLFF	TGTGCCAGCAGCAGTACGACAGGGGACACTAATGAAAAACTGTTTTTT
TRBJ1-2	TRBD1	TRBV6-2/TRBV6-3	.	CASSSPGQGDYGYTF	TGTGCCAGCAGTTCCCCGGGACAGGGGGACTATGGCTACACCTTC
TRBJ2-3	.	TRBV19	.	CASTKRITDTQYF	TGTGCCAGTACCAAGAGAATCACAGATACGCAGTATTTT